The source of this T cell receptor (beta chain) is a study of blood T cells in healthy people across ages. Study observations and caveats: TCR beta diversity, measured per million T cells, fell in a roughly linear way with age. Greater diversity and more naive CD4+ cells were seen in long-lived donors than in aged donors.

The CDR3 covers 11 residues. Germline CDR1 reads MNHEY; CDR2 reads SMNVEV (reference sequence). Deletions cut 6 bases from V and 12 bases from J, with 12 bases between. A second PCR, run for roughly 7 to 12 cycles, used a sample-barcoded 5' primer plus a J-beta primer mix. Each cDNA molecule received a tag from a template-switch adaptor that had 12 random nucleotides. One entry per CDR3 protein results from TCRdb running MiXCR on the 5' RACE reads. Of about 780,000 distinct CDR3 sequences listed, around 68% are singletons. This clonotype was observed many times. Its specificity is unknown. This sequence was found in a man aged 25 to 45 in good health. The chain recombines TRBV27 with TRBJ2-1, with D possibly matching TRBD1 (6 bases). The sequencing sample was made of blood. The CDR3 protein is CASRVGARQFF. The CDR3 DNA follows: TGTGCCAGCAGGGTGGGGGCTCGGCAGTTCTTC.